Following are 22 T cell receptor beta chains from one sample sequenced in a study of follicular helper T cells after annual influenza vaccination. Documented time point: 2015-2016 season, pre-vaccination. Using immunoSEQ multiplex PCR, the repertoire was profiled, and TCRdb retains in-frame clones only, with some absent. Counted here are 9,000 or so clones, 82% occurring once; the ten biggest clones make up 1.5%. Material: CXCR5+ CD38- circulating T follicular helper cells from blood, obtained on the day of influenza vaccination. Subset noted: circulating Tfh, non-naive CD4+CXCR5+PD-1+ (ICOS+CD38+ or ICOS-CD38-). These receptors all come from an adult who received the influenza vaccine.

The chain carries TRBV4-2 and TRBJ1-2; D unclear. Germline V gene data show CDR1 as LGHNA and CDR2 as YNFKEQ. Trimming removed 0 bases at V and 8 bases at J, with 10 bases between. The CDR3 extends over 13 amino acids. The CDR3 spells CASSQDSGLGYTF. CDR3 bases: TGTGCCAGCAGCCAAGATTCTGGTTTGGGCTACACCTTC.

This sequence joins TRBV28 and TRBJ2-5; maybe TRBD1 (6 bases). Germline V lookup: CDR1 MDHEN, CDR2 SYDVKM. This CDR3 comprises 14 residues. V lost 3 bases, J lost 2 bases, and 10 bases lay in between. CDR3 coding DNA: TGTGCCAGCAGTTTCGTAACAGGGCAAGAGACCCAGTACTTC. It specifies CASSFVTGQETQYF.

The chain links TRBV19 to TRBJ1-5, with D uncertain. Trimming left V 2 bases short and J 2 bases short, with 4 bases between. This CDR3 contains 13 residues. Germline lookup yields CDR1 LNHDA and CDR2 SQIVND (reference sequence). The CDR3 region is CASSIIGNQPQHF. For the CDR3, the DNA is TGTGCCAGTAGTATAATAGGCAATCAGCCCCAGCATTTT.

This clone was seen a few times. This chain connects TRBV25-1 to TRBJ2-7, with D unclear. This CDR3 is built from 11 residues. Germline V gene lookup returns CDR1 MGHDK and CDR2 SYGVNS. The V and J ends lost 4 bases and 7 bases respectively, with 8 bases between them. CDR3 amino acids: CASSVRREQYF. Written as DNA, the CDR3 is TGTGCCAGCAGTGTACGGCGAGAGCAGTACTTC.

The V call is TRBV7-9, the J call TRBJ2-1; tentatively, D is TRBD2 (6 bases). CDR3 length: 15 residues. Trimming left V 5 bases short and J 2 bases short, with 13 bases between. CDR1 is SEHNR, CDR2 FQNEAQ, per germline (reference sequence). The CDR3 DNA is TGTGCCAGCAGCCCCCCCGGCGGGACCTACAATGAGCAGTTCTTC. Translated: CASSPPGGTYNEQFF.

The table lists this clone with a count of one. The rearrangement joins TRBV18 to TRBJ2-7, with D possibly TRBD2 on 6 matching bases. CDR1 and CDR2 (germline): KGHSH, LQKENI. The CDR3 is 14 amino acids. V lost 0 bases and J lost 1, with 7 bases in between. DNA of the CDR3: TGTGCCAGCTCACCACCAGGAGGGTCCTACGAGCAGTACTTC. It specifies CASSPPGGSYEQYF. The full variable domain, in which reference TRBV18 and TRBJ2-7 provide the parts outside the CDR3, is NAGVMQNPRHLVRRRGQEARLRCSPMKGHSHVYWYRQLPEEGLKFMVYLQKENIIDESGMPKERFSAEFPKEGPSILRIQQVVRGDSAAYFCASSPPGGSYEQYFGPGTRLTVT.

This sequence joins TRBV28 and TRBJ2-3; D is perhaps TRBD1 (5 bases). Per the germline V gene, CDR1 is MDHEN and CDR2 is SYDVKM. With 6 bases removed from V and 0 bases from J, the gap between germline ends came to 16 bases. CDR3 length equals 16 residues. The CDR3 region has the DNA TGTGCCAGCAGCCCAGACAGTGGGGTTAGCACAGATACGCAGTATTTT. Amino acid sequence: CASSPDSGVSTDTQYF. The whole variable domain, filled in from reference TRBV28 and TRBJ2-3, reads DVKVTQSSRYLVKRTGEKVFLECVQDMDHENMFWYRQDPGLGLRLIYFSYDVKMKEKGDIPEGYSVSREKKERFSLILESASTNQTSMYLCASSPDSGVSTDTQYFGPGTRLTVL.

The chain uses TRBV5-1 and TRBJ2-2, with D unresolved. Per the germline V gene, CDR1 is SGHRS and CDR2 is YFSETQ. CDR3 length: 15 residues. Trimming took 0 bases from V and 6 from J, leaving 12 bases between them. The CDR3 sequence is CASSLDLSVPGELFF. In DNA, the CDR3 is TGCGCCAGCAGCTTGGACCTTAGTGTTCCCGGGGAGCTGTTTTTT.

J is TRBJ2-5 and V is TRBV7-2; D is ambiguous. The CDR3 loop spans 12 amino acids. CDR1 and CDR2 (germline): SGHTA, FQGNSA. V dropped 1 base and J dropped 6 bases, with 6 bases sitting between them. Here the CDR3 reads CASSLVVQTQYF. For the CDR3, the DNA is TGTGCCAGCAGCTTAGTGGTTCAGACCCAGTACTTC.

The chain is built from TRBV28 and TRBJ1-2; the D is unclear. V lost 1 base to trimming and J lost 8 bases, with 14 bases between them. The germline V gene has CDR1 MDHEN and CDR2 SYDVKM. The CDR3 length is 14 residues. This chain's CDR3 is CASSLSASARGYTF. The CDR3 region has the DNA TGTGCCAGCAGTTTATCGGCCTCGGCGCGGGGCTACACCTTC.

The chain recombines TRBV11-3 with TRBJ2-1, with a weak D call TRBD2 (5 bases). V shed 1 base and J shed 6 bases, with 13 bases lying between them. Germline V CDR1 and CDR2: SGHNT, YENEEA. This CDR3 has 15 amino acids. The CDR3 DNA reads TGTGCCAGCAGCTTAGGGGAGCGGAGGAGCAATGAGCAGTTCTTC. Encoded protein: CASSLGERRSNEQFF.

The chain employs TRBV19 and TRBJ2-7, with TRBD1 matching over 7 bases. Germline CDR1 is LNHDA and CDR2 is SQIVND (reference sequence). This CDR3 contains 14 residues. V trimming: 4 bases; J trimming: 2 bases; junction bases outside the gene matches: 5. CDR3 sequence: CASSTRDRPYEQYF. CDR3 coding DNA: TGTGCCAGTAGTACGAGGGACAGACCCTACGAGCAGTACTTC.

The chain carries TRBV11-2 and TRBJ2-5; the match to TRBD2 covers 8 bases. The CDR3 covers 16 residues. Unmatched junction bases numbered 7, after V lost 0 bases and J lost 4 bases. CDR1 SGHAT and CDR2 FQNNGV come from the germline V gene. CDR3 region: CASSLDPPGGGETQYF. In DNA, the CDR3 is TGTGCCAGCAGCTTAGACCCCCCGGGAGGGGGAGAGACCCAGTACTTC. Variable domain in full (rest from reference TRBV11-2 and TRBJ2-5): EAGVAQSPRYKIIEKRQSVAFWCNPISGHATLYWYQQILGQGPKLLIQFQNNGVVDDSQLPKDRFSAERLKGVDSTLKIQPAKLEDSAVYLCASSLDPPGGGETQYFGPGTRLLVL.

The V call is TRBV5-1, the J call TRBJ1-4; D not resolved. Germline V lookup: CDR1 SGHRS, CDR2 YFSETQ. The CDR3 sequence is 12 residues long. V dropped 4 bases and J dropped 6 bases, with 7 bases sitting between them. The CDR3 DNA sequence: TGCGCCAGCAGCGGAACAGATGAAAAACTGTTTTTT. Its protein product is CASSGTDEKLFF.

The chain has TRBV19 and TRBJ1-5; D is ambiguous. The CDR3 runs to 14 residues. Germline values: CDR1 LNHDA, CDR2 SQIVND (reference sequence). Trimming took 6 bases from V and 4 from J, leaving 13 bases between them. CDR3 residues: CASSPDSGNQPQHF. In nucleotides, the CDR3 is TGTGCCAGTAGCCCGGATTCTGGTAATCAGCCCCAGCATTTT.

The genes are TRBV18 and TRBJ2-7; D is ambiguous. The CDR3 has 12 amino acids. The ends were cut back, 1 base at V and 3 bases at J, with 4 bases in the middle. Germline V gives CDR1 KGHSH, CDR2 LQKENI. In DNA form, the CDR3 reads TGTGCCAGCTCACCACAAAGCTACGAGCAGTACTTC. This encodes CASSPQSYEQYF. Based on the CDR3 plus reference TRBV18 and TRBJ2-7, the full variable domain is NAGVMQNPRHLVRRRGQEARLRCSPMKGHSHVYWYRQLPEEGLKFMVYLQKENIIDESGMPKERFSAEFPKEGPSILRIQQVVRGDSAAYFCASSPQSYEQYFGPGTRLTVT.

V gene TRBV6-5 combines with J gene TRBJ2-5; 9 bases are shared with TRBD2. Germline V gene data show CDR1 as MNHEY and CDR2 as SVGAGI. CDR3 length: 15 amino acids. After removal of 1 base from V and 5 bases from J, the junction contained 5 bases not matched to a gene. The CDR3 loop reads CASSYLAGAVETQYF. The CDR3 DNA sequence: TGTGCCAGCAGTTACTTAGCGGGAGCGGTGGAGACCCAGTACTTC.

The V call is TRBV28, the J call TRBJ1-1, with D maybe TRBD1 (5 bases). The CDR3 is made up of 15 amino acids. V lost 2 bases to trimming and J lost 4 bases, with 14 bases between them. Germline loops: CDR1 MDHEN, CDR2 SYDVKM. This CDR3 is CASSLAGAASTEAFF. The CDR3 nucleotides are TGTGCCAGCAGTTTAGCCGGGGCGGCGAGCACTGAAGCTTTCTTT.

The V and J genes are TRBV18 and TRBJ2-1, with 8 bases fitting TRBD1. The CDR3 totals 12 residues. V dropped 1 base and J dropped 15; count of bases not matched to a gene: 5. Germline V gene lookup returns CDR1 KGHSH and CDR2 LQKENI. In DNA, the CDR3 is TGTGCCAGCTCACCACGGACAGGGAAGTCGTTCTTC. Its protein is CASSPRTGKSFF.

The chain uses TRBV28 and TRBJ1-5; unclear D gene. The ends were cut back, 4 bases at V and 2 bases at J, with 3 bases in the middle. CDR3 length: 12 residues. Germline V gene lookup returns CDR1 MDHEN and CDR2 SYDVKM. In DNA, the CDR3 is TGTGCCAGCAGTTGGCGCAATCAGCCCCAGCATTTT. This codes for CASSWRNQPQHF.

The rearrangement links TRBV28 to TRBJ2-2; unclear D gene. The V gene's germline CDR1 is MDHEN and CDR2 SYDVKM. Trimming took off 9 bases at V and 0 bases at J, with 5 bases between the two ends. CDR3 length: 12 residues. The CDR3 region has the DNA TGTGCCAGAAAGGCGAACACCGGGGAGCTGTTTTTT. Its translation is CARKANTGELFF.

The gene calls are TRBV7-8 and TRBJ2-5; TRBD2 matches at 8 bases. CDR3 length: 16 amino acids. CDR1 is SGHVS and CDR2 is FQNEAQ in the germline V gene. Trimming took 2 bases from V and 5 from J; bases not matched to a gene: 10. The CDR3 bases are TGTGCCAGCAGCTTAACCGGGACTAGAGATAGGGAGACCCAGTACTTC. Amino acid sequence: CASSLTGTRDRETQYF.